The 9 T cell receptor beta chains given below trace back to one sample, sequenced in a study of early T cells in non-severe SARS-CoV-2 infection. TCRdb used MiXCR to reprocess the 5' RACE reads, holding one entry per CDR3 protein. The table records roughly 120,000 distinct CDR3 sequences, 10% to 15% of them present only once. Sequencing was performed on whole blood, taken at baseline. The receptors come from an adult who was a healthcare worker with PCR-confirmed SARS-CoV-2 infection or an uninfected control (not recorded which).

The chain recombines TRBV11-2 with TRBJ1-2; no clear D gene. V lost 3 bases, J lost 8 bases, and 10 bases lay in between. This CDR3 region has 12 residues. Germline V gene lookup returns CDR1 SGHAT and CDR2 FQNNGV. The CDR3 DNA reads TGTGCCAGCAGCTTTGGGAGAACAGGCTACACCTTC. Its translation is CASSFGRTGYTF.

This clonotype showed up many times. V and J are TRBV7-2 and TRBJ2-7; D is unclear. Trimming took off 2 bases at V and 1 base at J, with 9 bases between the two ends. The CDR3 has 14 residues. Germline-derived CDR1 and CDR2 are SGHTA and FQGNSA. The CDR3 DNA sequence: TGTGCCAGCAGCTTAAATCCAGGTTCCTACGAGCAGTACTTC. It translates to CASSLNPGSYEQYF.

This clonotype was detected many times. The chain is built from TRBV27 and TRBJ1-2; D is unclear. Germline CDR1 is MNHEY and CDR2 is SMNVEV (reference sequence). The CDR3 totals 12 residues. V was trimmed by 6 bases and J by 2 bases, leaving 7 bases between them. The chain's CDR3 is CASSGYNYGYTF. Written as DNA, the CDR3 is TGTGCCAGCAGCGGGTACAACTATGGCTACACCTTC.

This clonotype was found a few times. This rearrangement joins TRBV20-1 to TRBJ2-2, with D possibly called TRBD1 or TRBD2 (5 bases each). The germline V gene has CDR1 DFQATT and CDR2 SNEGSKA (reference sequence). Trimming took 3 bases from V and 6 from J, leaving 14 bases between them. CDR3 length: 14 amino acids. The CDR3 sequence is CSASPGARSGELFF. The CDR3 DNA is TGCAGTGCTAGCCCCGGGGCTAGGTCCGGGGAGCTGTTTTTT.

The chain is built from TRBV6-1 and TRBJ2-7; possible D gene TRBD2, 6 bases. Per germline, CDR1 MNHNS and CDR2 SASEGT. V lost 8 bases and J 3 bases, leaving 26 bases between the germline ends. This CDR3 has 17 residues. CDR3 in DNA: TGTGCCAGCGGTGGGGTTATGTCGGGGCGACTAGTCTACGAGCAGTACTTC. Translation: CASGGVMSGRLVYEQYF.

This rearrangement joins TRBV7-2 to TRBJ2-7; a weak D match, TRBD2 (6 bases). Trimming cost V 5 bases and J 2 bases, with 16 bases left between them. CDR1 is SGHTA and CDR2 is FQGNSA in the germline V gene. CDR3 length: 15 residues. CDR3 nucleotides: TGTGCCAGCAGCCCCGACCGGGACTCCACCTACGAGCAGTACTTC. Translating it yields CASSPDRDSTYEQYF. The variable domain in full, with the rest retrieved from reference TRBV7-2 and TRBJ2-7, is GAGVSQSPSNKVTEKGKDVELRCDPISGHTALYWYRQSLGQGLEFLIYFQGNSAPDKSGLPSDRFSAERTGGSVSTLTIQRTQQEDSAVYLCASSPDRDSTYEQYFGPGTRLTVT.

The chain carries TRBV29-1 and TRBJ1-1; D ambiguous. Looked up from germline, CDR1 is SQVTM and CDR2 is ANQGSEA. V was shortened by 5 bases and J by 4 bases, with 14 bases between the two germline ends. The CDR3 spans 13 residues. CDR3 sequence: CSVPSTGGTEAFF. CDR3 bases: TGCAGCGTTCCGAGCACGGGCGGCACTGAAGCTTTCTTT.

This clonotype has a handful of counts. The chain couples TRBV5-1 to TRBJ2-5; 8 nucleotides line up with TRBD1. The CDR3 is made up of 14 amino acids. Unmatched junction bases numbered 5, after V lost 4 bases and J lost 3 bases. Germline CDR1 and CDR2: SGHRS and YFSETQ. The CDR3 region is CASSQMTGEETQYF. Written as DNA, the CDR3 is TGCGCCAGCAGCCAGATGACAGGGGAAGAGACCCAGTACTTC.

This clonotype was detected only a few times. The rearrangement joins TRBV4-1 to TRBJ1-1; D not certain. CDR1 is MGHRA, CDR2 YSYEKL, per germline. Trimming removed 5 bases from V and 3 bases from J, with 13 bases in between. The CDR3 spans 14 residues. CDR3: CASSDEQIYTEAFF. The DNA of the CDR3 is TGCGCCAGCAGCGATGAACAGATTTACACTGAAGCTTTCTTT.